This TCR beta chain was sequenced in a study of blood T cells in healthy people across ages. Whole-study results and caveats: Compared with aged donors, long-lived donors showed fewer expanded clones, suggesting selection.

About this clonotype itself: The antigen remains undetermined.

A second PCR, run for roughly 7 to 12 cycles, used a sample-barcoded 5' primer plus a J-beta primer mix. MiXCR was run by TCRdb on the 5' RACE reads, yielding one entry per CDR3 protein. Counted here are about 680,000 distinct CDR3 sequences, 45% to 50% occurring once; the ten biggest clones make up roughly a third. This sequence originates from an older woman in good health. Material for sequencing was blood.

Written as DNA, the CDR3 is TGTGCCAGCAGCGTAGCTGATGAGCAGTTCTTC. It is translated as CASSVADEQFF. The chain has TRBV9 and TRBJ2-1; no clear D gene. Germline V CDR1 and CDR2: SGDLS, YYNGEE. V was pared by 0 bases and J by 8 bases, with 3 bases between. This CDR3 spans 11 amino acids.